The source of this T cell receptor (beta chain) is a study of blood T cell repertoires in COVID-19. The wider study: COVID-19 samples from acute and convalescent phases originated in the United States, Italy and Spain.

In the original workflow: From reference gene primer amplification, estimates of nucleated cell counts were derived. Some clones are missing from TCRdb's copy, which holds only in-frame ones; the method was immunoSEQ multiplex PCR. The V and J calls and the clone size are those of that table, but D and trimming were determined from the DNA. The sample includes 100,000 to 150,000 clones, 90% of them seen just once. Seattle patients were enrolled during active infection and followed longitudinally. From germline, CDR1 is SNHLY and CDR2 FYNNEI. The CDR3 length is 13 residues. Trimming left V 4 bases short and J 4 bases short, with 10 bases between.

This chain uses TRBV2 with TRBJ1-2; TRBD1 is a possible D gene (5 bases). Material for sequencing was peripheral blood. The receptor was derived from a woman aged 60-70 years with COVID-19, enrolled during active disease. The CDR3 region is CASSVQGGYGYTF. The CDR3 region has the DNA TGTGCCAGCAGTGTGCAGGGCGGCTATGGCTACACCTTC.